The 2 T cell receptor beta chains below all came from one sample that was sequenced in a study of T-cell reconstitution after alpha-beta-depleted transplantation in children. The study, taken as a whole, reports: Hyperexpanded clones declined; after one year, newly produced T cells mostly supplied diversity.

Their recognized antigens are unknown. The TCRbeta library incorporated unique molecular identifiers. TCRdb re-called the PCR reads with MiXCR, one entry per CDR3 protein. The sample carries 250,000 to 300,000 distinct CDR3 sequences, 6.5% to 9% recorded once. The specimen comprised peripheral blood, sampled 360 days after TCRalphabeta/CD19-depleted stem cell transplant. The receptors here all came from a female patient aged 2-9 years who had a stem cell transplant for Fanconi anemia, so the T cells may come from the graft donor.

This clonotype has more than one count but fewer than ten. This rearrangement joins TRBV3-1 to TRBJ2-2, with a weak D call TRBD2 (6 bases). Germline V gives CDR1 LGHDT, CDR2 YNNKEL (reference sequence). The CDR3 consists of 19 residues. The V and J ends lost 10 bases and 0 bases respectively, with 27 bases between them. The CDR3 nucleotides read TGTGCCATCAGTTTCTTAGGGCGGGGCCTGCGTCCGAACACCGGGGAGCTGTTTTTT. This gives the protein CAISFLGRGLRPNTGELFF.

This clonotype was picked up many times. CDR3 nucleotide sequence: TGCGCCAGCAGCTCCCGGACTAGCGCTTCCTACGAGCAGTACTTC. Translating gives CASSSRTSASYEQYF. The chain uses TRBV5-1 and TRBJ2-7, with 9 bases lining up with TRBD2. V was clipped by 3 bases and J by 1 base; unmatched bases: 5. The CDR3 covers 15 residues. The germline V gene encodes CDR1 SGHRS and CDR2 YFSETQ.